This T cell receptor (beta chain) came from a study of tumor and adjacent non-tumor tissue in lung cancer listed by TCRdb under 2018. Regarding the research as a whole: By cancer type, the cohort comprised 11 to 12 adenocarcinoma patients, a couple of squamous cell carcinoma patients and 1 small cell lung cancer patient. Ages among the roughly 15 patients ranged from about 30 to 80 years, there were about ten men and 5 women, and disease was at TNM stage I to III. A total of approximately 130,000,000 productive TCRbeta reads were generated by sequencing, corresponding to an average of about 4 million reads per sample. The study compared bulk TCRbeta repertoires from lung tumor tissue and matched distant non-tumor lung tissue of about 16 lung cancer patients. For each patient, one tumor sample and one normal lung sample were taken, giving under 35 paired specimens that underwent TCRbeta CDR3 sequencing.

Library preparation was by multiplex PCR. This sample was sequenced with an Illumina HiSeq 2500. TCRbeta libraries were constructed through three rounds of nested PCR with primers (Table S4) according to protocols adapted from ARM-PCR. Before sequencing, PCR products in the 200-500 bp range were cut out of the gel and cleaned up using the QIAquick gel extraction kit. Per the source publication's procedure: Trimmomatic was used to clean the reads, FLASH was used to merge the reads into complete CDR3 sequences, and MiTCR was used to assign the reads to V(D)J germline segments. VDJtools was used to compute clonal diversity as the inverse Simpson's index. A read counted as productive if the sequence was in-frame and lacked a premature stop codon. TCRdb cleaned the public reads at Q25 with fastp, built clones with MiXCR and kept in-frame beta chains. Rows are unified per CDR3 protein, each entry keeping the most common DNA and genes. The V and J calls were not made by the authors but by TCRdb's processing. The sample table lists 75,000 to 100,000 distinct CDR3 sequences, approximately 65% of them with a count of one. The ten largest clones add up to approximately 16% of the sample.

The paper's findings and limits, for the study overall: Tumor tissue showed significantly higher TCR diversity (inverse Simpson) than normal lung tissue, at 431.37 vs 166.20 (P = 0.0075, Mann-Whitney U test). Peripheral blood was not sequenced, so blood TCRbeta repertoires in these lung cancer patients were not examined. The methods do not name the sequencing platform or mention unique molecular identifiers. With only about 16 patients in the cohort, the authors noted that larger samples and more detailed clinical data are needed. Younger patients had significantly higher TCR diversity, and higher tumor TCR diversity was associated with shorter overall and disease-free survival. In normal lung, the top 100 clones accounted for a significantly larger cumulative share of the repertoire than in tumor tissue.

Inclusive of the bounding cysteine and phenylalanine, the CDR3 is 14 residues long. Left in the record is the CDR3 DNA by itself, 42 bases read in frame from the first base. Per the germline V gene, SGHAT is the CDR1 and FQNNGV is the CDR2. Points on this clonotype: Its antigen is currently not known. One end of the junction varies from germline; a read error may be responsible.

Bulk unsorted tissue served as the source for RNA extraction, and RNA quality was assessed using a NanoDrop ND-1000 and an Agilent 2100. The donors were newly diagnosed lung cancer patients admitted for thoracic surgery in China from August to November 2014 who had not received prior chemotherapy. Patients who had received previous radiotherapy or chemotherapy, or who had another concurrent cancer, were excluded from the study. Surgical tissue pieces of about 1-2.2 cm3 were preserved in RNAlater solution and stored at -80 °C until use. The rearrangement joined TRBV11-2 to TRBJ2-5; a stretch of 7 junction bases matches TRBD2. This receptor was identified in a man in his fifties or sixties with non-small cell lung cancer. Sequencing was performed on lung tumor tissue. The nucleotide sequence is TGTACCAGCAGCCCACCGGGACTAACAGAGACCCAGTACTTC. This translates into CTSSPPGLTETQYF.